The rows below give T cell receptor beta chains drawn from one sample of a study of CD8+ T cells in alopecia areata. The data were produced by immunoSEQ multiplex PCR, yet TCRdb's version contains in-frame clones alone and is incomplete. This sample has a few hundred thousand clones; 35% to 45% occur once, and the top ten carry 0.48%. The sequenced sample was CD4+ T cells sorted from blood, obtained at approximately week 30, from a patient treated with tofacitinib. All receptors come from a human donor with alopecia areata. Both conserved end residues are part of each CDR3. Each record gives: J gene, clone size, V gene, D gene, CDR3 protein, CDR3 DNA. D genes are given only for firm matches. Clone size, where shown, is once, few, many, or a class for clones that have expanded.

>TRBJ2-7|-|TRBV25-1|TRBD1
CASSEYPDRGREQYF
TGTGCCAGCAGTGAATACCCCGACAGGGGTAGGGAGCAGTACTTC
>TRBJ2-7|-|TRBV10-3|TRBD2
CAISESQSGSSYEQYF
TGTGCCATCAGTGAGTCTCAAAGCGGGAGCTCCTACGAGCAGTACTTC
>TRBJ1-2|-|TRBV5-1|-
CATRTQGSNYGYTF
TGCGCCACCCGCACCCAGGGATCTAACTATGGCTACACCTTC
>TRBJ2-1|-|TRBV19|-
CATGLWAASYNEQFF
TGTGCCACCGGGCTTTGGGCCGCTTCCTACAATGAGCAGTTCTTC
>TRBJ1-4|-|TRBV18|-
CASSPQDEKLFF
TGTGCCAGCTCACCCCAAGATGAAAAACTGTTTTTT
>TRBJ1-5|few|TRBV6-5|-
CASSVTGGNQPQHF
TGTGCCAGCAGTGTAACGGGGGGCAATCAGCCCCAGCATTTT
>TRBJ1-6|-|TRBV13|-
CASAAGGRNSPLHF
TGTGCCAGCGCTGCAGGAGGAAGGAATTCACCCCTCCACTTT
>TRBJ1-5|-|TRBV1|-
CTSSQDRQPQHF
TGCACCAGCAGCCAAGATAGGCAGCCCCAGCATTTT
>TRBJ2-6|-|TRBV29-1|-
CSVGRSGANVLTF
TGCAGCGTGGGGAGATCTGGGGCCAACGTCCTGACTTTC
>TRBJ2-3|-|TRBV7-3|TRBD1
CASSSTTGTGIDTQYF
TGTGCCAGCAGCTCTACTACCGGGACAGGGATAGATACGCAGTATTTT
>TRBJ1-4|-|TRBV2|-
CASKDRAATNEKLFF
TGTGCCAGCAAAGACAGAGCCGCAACTAATGAAAAACTGTTTTTT
>TRBJ2-7|few|TRBV9|TRBD1
CASSGGTGRYEQYF
TGTGCCAGCAGCGGTGGGACAGGGCGCTACGAGCAGTACTTC
>TRBJ2-2|-|TRBV6-5|TRBD2
CASRAGGQSTGELFF
TGTGCCAGCAGGGCGGGAGGGCAGTCCACCGGGGAGCTGTTTTTT
>TRBJ2-3|-|TRBV9|-
CASSVATHSTDTQYF
TGTGCCAGCAGCGTAGCAACGCATAGCACAGATACGCAGTATTTT
>TRBJ2-1|-|TRBV4-2|TRBD2
CASSQPTAGGDEQFF
TGTGCCAGCAGCCAACCCACAGCTGGGGGGGATGAGCAGTTCTTC
>TRBJ1-2|-|TRBV6-5|-
CASSYLGPLVNYGYTF
TGTGCCAGCAGTTACTTGGGACCGCTAGTTAACTATGGCTACACCTTC
>TRBJ2-2|few|TRBV7-9|-
CASSPPAGGYTGELFF
TGTGCCAGCAGTCCCCCGGCCGGGGGTTACACCGGGGAGCTGTTTTTT
>TRBJ1-1|-|TRBV6-5|-
CASSLAEEAFF
TGTGCCAGCAGTTTAGCAGAAGAAGCTTTCTTT
>TRBJ2-3|few|TRBV10-3|TRBD1
CAISGGQNTDTQYF
TGTGCCATCAGTGGGGGACAGAACACAGATACGCAGTATTTT
>TRBJ1-1|-|TRBV18|-
CASSPVGTEAFF
TGTGCCAGCTCACCCGTGGGCACTGAAGCTTTCTTT
>TRBJ2-7|-|TRBV27|-
CASKTATTFEQYF
TGTGCCAGCAAGACAGCTACTACCTTCGAGCAGTACTTC
>TRBJ2-3|-|TRBV14|-
CASSQVVTGTQYF
TGTGCCAGCAGCCAAGTGGTGACTGGGACGCAGTATTTT
>TRBJ1-1|few|TRBV2|TRBD1
CASRVDRANTEAFF
TGTGCCAGCAGGGTTGACAGGGCGAACACTGAAGCTTTCTTT
>TRBJ2-6|few|TRBV4-2|-
CASSHQLLGTGANVLTF
TGTGCCAGCAGCCACCAATTGTTAGGGACTGGGGCCAACGTCCTGACTTTC
>TRBJ2-3|few|TRBV4-1|-
CASSQSVVDTQYF
TGCGCCAGCAGCCAGTCTGTGGTGGATACGCAGTATTTT